This T cell receptor (beta chain) appears in the sequencing data of a study of early T cells in non-severe SARS-CoV-2 infection. Study context: Sequenced material consisted of bulk RNA (from unsorted whole blood), and chains were unpaired. Whole-study findings and limits: Matching with VDJdb favored anti-spike CD8 responses (missing private and CD4 specificities).

TCRdb reprocessed the 5' RACE reads via MiXCR and lists one record per CDR3 protein. The data hold some 71,000 distinct CDR3 sequences, with around a tenth observed a single time. Germline assignment: CDR1 SNHLY and CDR2 FYNNEI. There are 19 residues in the CDR3. The J segment lost 0 bases and the V segment lost 5 bases, leaving 11 bases of the junction unmatched. Concerning this clonotype: Its antigen is still unknown.

The sequencing sample was made of whole blood. The sequence was collected from an adult who was a healthcare worker with PCR-confirmed SARS-CoV-2 infection or an uninfected control (not recorded which). The V call is TRBV2, the J call TRBJ2-6; 9 bases map to TRBD1. Written as DNA, the CDR3 is TGTGCCAGCAGTAAGCCGGGACAGGGACTGCACTCTGGGGCCAACGTCCTGACTTTC. Amino acid sequence: CASSKPGQGLHSGANVLTF.